Described below is a single TCR beta chain sequence and its context. The CDR3 sequence is 14 residues long. Per germline, CDR1 SEHNR and CDR2 FQNEAQ (reference sequence). V was cut by 8 bases and J by 0 bases, with 11 bases left in between. Repertoires were generated with immunoSEQ multiplex PCR, while TCRdb's copy carries only in-frame clones and drops some. The repertoire holds about 150,000 clones, with around four fifths as singletons. The source of the sample is a study of blood T cell repertoires in COVID-19. The J gene is TRBJ1-3, the V gene TRBV7-9; D is undetermined. Sample: PBMCs or T cells enriched from blood (not recorded which). The sequence derives from a woman aged 40 to 50 who had recovered from COVID-19. The CDR3 protein is CASGPPSSGNTIYF. In nucleotides, the CDR3 is TGTGCCAGCGGGCCGCCTTCCTCTGGAAACACCATATATTTT.